These 25 T cell receptor beta chains were all obtained from the same sample, sequenced in a study of T cell responses to AZD1222 COVID-19 vaccine. Produced via immunoSEQ multiplex PCR; TCRdb's table is partial and in-frame only. Among 120,000 or so clones listed, around 87% were seen once. The material was peripheral blood, obtained on day 0 of AZD1222 vaccination. The receptor source for this set is an adult in good health.

V usage is TRBV10-3 and J usage is TRBJ1-2; D is possibly TRBD1 (5 bases). V lost 3 bases, J lost 0 bases, and 17 bases lay in between. Per the germline V gene, CDR1 is ENHRY and CDR2 is SYGVKD. The CDR3 extends over 17 amino acids. The CDR3 protein is CAISEGHGVLANYGYTF. CDR3 DNA sequence: TGTGCCATCAGTGAAGGACACGGAGTCTTGGCTAACTATGGCTACACCTTC.

V gene TRBV14 combines with J gene TRBJ2-7, with TRBD1 identical over 12 bases. There are 15 residues in the CDR3. CDR1 is SGHDN and CDR2 is FVKESK in the germline V gene. The trim removed 4 bases at V and 5 bases at J, leaving 6 bases unmatched. CDR3 coding DNA: TGTGCCAGCAGCCCACCGGGACAGGGGGCCCACGAGCAGTACTTC. Amino acids: CASSPPGQGAHEQYF.

The chain uses TRBV18 and TRBJ1-2, with D possibly matching TRBD1 (6 bases). The germline V and J ends were trimmed by 0 bases and 0 bases, with 14 bases remaining between them. Germline assignment: CDR1 KGHSH and CDR2 LQKENI. The CDR3 consists of 17 residues. The chain's CDR3 is CASSPPAGGRTNYGYTF. The CDR3 DNA reads as TGTGCCAGCTCACCACCGGCGGGGGGGCGGACTAACTATGGCTACACCTTC.

The chain recombines TRBV3-1 (or the pseudogene TRBV3-2) with TRBJ1-1, with 7 bases that match TRBD1. The CDR3 sequence is 11 residues long. Germline V gene data show CDR1 as LGHDT and CDR2 as YNNKEL (reference sequence). V lost 5 bases to trimming and J lost 9 bases; unmatched junction nucleotides: 3. Here the CDR3 reads CASSTGQQAFF. The CDR3 region has the DNA TGTGCCAGCAGCACGGGACAGCAAGCTTTCTTT.

V and J are TRBV7-9 and TRBJ2-7, with D maybe TRBD1 (5 bases). Per germline, CDR1 SEHNR and CDR2 FQNEAQ (reference sequence). Trimming stripped 3 bases from V and 6 bases from J, with 9 bases between. The CDR3 length is 12 residues. The CDR3 region has the DNA TGTGCCAGCAGCTTTGACAGTTCCGAGCAGTACTTC. Translated, it gives CASSFDSSEQYF.

This clone was seen just once. The DNA for the CDR3 is TGCAGCGTTGGACAGGGGTACTACGAGCAGTACTTC. Translation: CSVGQGYYEQYF. This sequence joins TRBV29-1 and TRBJ2-7, with 8 bases fitting TRBD1. The trim removed 4 bases at V and 3 bases at J, leaving 2 bases unmatched. This CDR3 is 12 amino acids long. The germline gives CDR1 SQVTM, CDR2 ANQGSEA.

This chain links TRBV28 with TRBJ1-1, with TRBD1 as a possible D gene (6 bases). The CDR3 has 16 amino acids. Germline V lookup: CDR1 MDHEN, CDR2 SYDVKM. V lost 3 bases, J lost 3 bases, and 17 bases lay in between. The CDR3 loop reads CASSFIGGLRDTEAFF. CDR3 in DNA: TGTGCCAGCAGTTTCATCGGGGGGCTTCGGGACACTGAAGCTTTCTTT.

The gene calls are TRBV7-2 and TRBJ2-1, with 10 bases aligning to TRBD1. The junction had 6 bases not matched to a gene; V was cut back by 6 bases and J by 4 bases. The CDR3 is made up of 15 amino acids. Germline lookup yields CDR1 SGHTA and CDR2 FQGNSA. The CDR3 loop reads CASSRDRGGYNEQFF. The CDR3 DNA sequence: TGTGCCAGCAGTCGGGACAGGGGAGGTTACAATGAGCAGTTCTTC. The whole variable domain, filled in from reference TRBV7-2 and TRBJ2-1, reads GAGVSQSPSNKVTEKGKDVELRCDPISGHTALYWYRQSLGQGLEFLIYFQGNSAPDKSGLPSDRFSAERTGGSVSTLTIQRTQQEDSAVYLCASSRDRGGYNEQFFGPGTRLTVL.

V gene TRBV11-2 combines with J gene TRBJ2-7; D may be TRBD2 (5 bases). Germline CDR1 SGHAT, CDR2 FQNNGV. This CDR3 region has 15 residues. V was cut by 5 bases and J by 2 bases, with 16 bases left in between. The CDR3 loop reads CASSPAVDRPYEQYF. CDR3 DNA: TGTGCCAGCAGCCCAGCGGTGGATAGGCCCTACGAGCAGTACTTC. Using reference TRBV11-2 and TRBJ2-7 for the parts outside the CDR3, the full variable domain is EAGVAQSPRYKIIEKRQSVAFWCNPISGHATLYWYQQILGQGPKLLIQFQNNGVVDDSQLPKDRFSAERLKGVDSTLKIQPAKLEDSAVYLCASSPAVDRPYEQYFGPGTRLTVT.

V and J are TRBV25-1 and TRBJ1-5; D might be TRBD1 (6 bases). CDR1 is MGHDK, CDR2 SYGVNS, per germline. Trimming pared 6 bases from V and 8 bases from J, leaving 11 bases between. CDR3 length: 12 residues. The CDR3 is CASREGEKPQHF. CDR3 DNA sequence: TGTGCCAGCAGGGAGGGGGAGAAGCCCCAGCATTTT.

The rearrangement joins TRBV28 to TRBJ1-5, with D possibly TRBD1 on 5 matching bases. Trimming stripped 0 bases from V and 3 bases from J, with 15 bases between. Germline V lookup: CDR1 MDHEN, CDR2 SYDVKM. This CDR3 is 17 amino acids long. CDR3 sequence: CASSLWAGTGDNQPQHF. The CDR3, as DNA: TGTGCCAGCAGTTTATGGGCCGGGACCGGGGACAATCAGCCCCAGCATTTT.

The chain is built from TRBV18 and TRBJ2-3; 16 bases line up with TRBD2. The CDR3 length is 18 residues. Germline-derived CDR1 and CDR2 are KGHSH and LQKENI. J lost 2 bases, V lost 6 bases, and 8 bases had no gene match. The CDR3 loop is CASSPGLAGGPTTDTQYF. The CDR3 bases are TGTGCCAGCTCTCCGGGACTAGCGGGGGGGCCTACCACAGATACGCAGTATTTT.

The chain employs TRBV6-5 and TRBJ2-3; D remains ambiguous. CDR3 size: 14 residues. Per germline, CDR1 MNHEY and CDR2 SVGAGI. The V end lost 8 bases, the J end lost 8 bases, and 20 bases lay between the germline ends. DNA of the CDR3: TGTGCCAGCCATACGAAGGCCCGAGGCGGTACGCAGTATTTT. It codes for CASHTKARGGTQYF.

The chain employs TRBV16 and TRBJ2-7; D is possibly TRBD1 (7 bases). Trimming took 1 base from V and 8 from J, leaving 15 bases between them. The CDR3 extends over 14 amino acids. Germline CDR1 KGHSY, CDR2 FQNENV. This chain's CDR3 is CASSQFGQGGKQYF. The CDR3 coding sequence is TGTGCCAGCAGCCAATTCGGCCAGGGGGGAAAGCAGTACTTC.

This clone was seen only once. This chain joins TRBV6-5 and TRBJ1-2, with TRBD1 identical over 9 bases. This CDR3 is built from 15 residues. V shed 6 bases, J shed 8 bases, and the junction held 13 bases outside the gene matches. Germline loops: CDR1 MNHEY, CDR2 SVGAGI. CDR3 DNA: TGTGCCAGCAGCAAAGGGGACAGGGTGGTTGTCGGCTACACCTTC. This sequence encodes CASSKGDRVVVGYTF.

The chain links TRBV14 to TRBJ1-2, with 9 bases aligning to TRBD1. The germline V gene has CDR1 SGHDN and CDR2 FVKESK. CDR3 size: 14 residues. V trimming: 1 base; J trimming: 8 bases; junction bases outside the gene matches: 5. For the CDR3, the DNA is TGTGCCAGCAGCCAAGGGGACAGGGTCCTCGGCTACACCTTC. Protein product: CASSQGDRVLGYTF.

This sequence joins TRBV5-6 and TRBJ2-7; D not resolved. Per germline, CDR1 SGHDT and CDR2 YYEEEE. The CDR3 has 13 residues. Trimming cost V 0 bases and J 0 bases, with 4 bases left between them. CDR3 residues: CASSLDLSYEQYF. Here the CDR3 DNA reads TGTGCCAGCAGCTTGGACCTCTCCTACGAGCAGTACTTC.

The chain couples TRBV4-1 to TRBJ2-1; D is perhaps TRBD1 or TRBD2 (6 bases each). The CDR3 is made up of 16 amino acids. Germline values: CDR1 MGHRA, CDR2 YSYEKL. V was pared by 2 bases and J by 4 bases, with 15 bases between. CDR3 sequence reads: CASSQWGRGGYNEQFF. The CDR3, as DNA: TGCGCCAGCAGCCAATGGGGCAGGGGAGGTTACAATGAGCAGTTCTTC.

The chain has TRBV4-1 and TRBJ2-6; the D call may be TRBD1 or TRBD2 (5 bases each). This CDR3 has 16 amino acids. Germline CDR1 MGHRA, CDR2 YSYEKL. The V end was cut by 4 bases, the J end by 4 bases, with 14 bases between. The CDR3 here is CASSLRGPPGANVLTF. CDR3 bases: TGCGCCAGCAGCCTACGGGGACCGCCCGGGGCCAACGTCCTGACTTTC.

The chain joins TRBV14 to TRBJ2-3, with unresolved D. Germline CDR1 is SGHDN and CDR2 is FVKESK. Trimming cost V 1 base and J 6 bases, with 2 bases left between them. CDR3 size: 11 residues. In DNA, the CDR3 is TGTGCCAGCAGCCAAGGGGATACGCAGTATTTT. This sequence encodes CASSQGDTQYF. Based on the CDR3 plus reference TRBV14 and TRBJ2-3, the full variable domain is EAGVTQFPSHSVIEKGQTVTLRCDPISGHDNLYWYRRVMGKEIKFLLHFVKESKQDESGMPNNRFLAERTGGTYSTLKVQPAELEDSGVYFCASSQGDTQYFGPGTRLTVL.

The CDR3 nucleotides are TGTGCCAGCAGCTTATATTCGGGACAGCTCAATCAGCCCCAGCATTTT. It encodes CASSLYSGQLNQPQHF. The gene calls are TRBV5-8 and TRBJ1-5; 7 nucleotides line up with TRBD1. V lost 2 bases to trimming and J lost 3 bases; unmatched junction nucleotides: 8. Germline-derived CDR1 and CDR2 are SGHTS and YDEGEE. The CDR3 contains 16 residues.

The V and J genes are TRBV7-2 and TRBJ2-3; 13 bases map to TRBD2. The CDR3 length is 15 residues. In germline, CDR1 is SGHTA, CDR2 FQGNSA. Trimming cost V 3 bases and J 5 bases; bases outside gene matches: 2. This CDR3 is CASSFGTSGVDTQYF. The DNA of the CDR3 is TGTGCCAGCAGCTTTGGGACTAGCGGGGTAGATACGCAGTATTTT.

The chain carries TRBV5-5 and TRBJ1-6; D is perhaps TRBD1 (6 bases). Trimming took off 4 bases at V and 9 bases at J, with 11 bases between the two ends. Germline V gene sequence: CDR1 SGHKS, CDR2 YYEKEE (reference sequence). This CDR3 spans 13 amino acids. The CDR3 region has the DNA TGTGCCAGCAGCCAACAGGGCGGTTCACCCCTCCACTTT. This gives the protein CASSQQGGSPLHF.

V usage is TRBV2 and J usage is TRBJ1-4, with D maybe TRBD1 (6 bases). In germline, CDR1 is SNHLY, CDR2 FYNNEI. Trimming stripped 7 bases from V and 8 bases from J, with 14 bases between. This CDR3 region has 13 residues. Written as DNA, the CDR3 is TGTGCCAGCAACGGGGGGCGAGTAGAAAAACTGTTTTTT. Translated, it gives CASNGGRVEKLFF.

This chain links TRBV12-3 or TRBV12-4 with TRBJ2-2; D remains unclear. This CDR3 has 13 residues. Trimming pared 6 bases from V and 5 bases from J, leaving 10 bases between. CDR3 coding DNA: TGTGCCAGCAGGCCTCAGGCTACCGGGGAGCTGTTTTTT. This sequence encodes CASRPQATGELFF.